This record covers a single TCR beta chain. This sample is part of a study of T cell changes during pregnancy in multiple sclerosis. Per germline, CDR1 LNHNV and CDR2 YYDKDF (reference sequence). V dropped 4 bases and J dropped 7; count of bases not matched to a gene: 11. The CDR3 is made up of 16 amino acids. The data were produced by immunoSEQ multiplex PCR, yet TCRdb's version contains in-frame clones alone and is incomplete. The data hold 49,000 or so clones, with around nine tenths observed a single time. The sequence was collected from a female donor in good health, enrolled as a control in a pregnancy study. The rearrangement links TRBV15 to TRBJ1-4; TRBD1 matches 8 bases. The specimen comprised CD4+ T cells from peripheral blood mononuclear cells, sampled in the second trimester of pregnancy. The CDR3 spells CATSTPTGGISEKLFF. For the CDR3, the DNA is TGTGCCACCAGCACACCTACAGGGGGTATTAGTGAAAAACTGTTTTTT.